This entry lists 30 T cell receptor beta chains sequenced from one sample in a study of regulatory T cells in long-lasting Graves disease. The TCR beta library used iRepertoire HTBI primers with Arm-PCR amplification of CDR3. TCRdb redid the calling of the multiplex PCR reads with MiXCR, one entry per CDR3 protein. The repertoire holds 650,000 to 850,000 distinct CDR3 sequences, with approximately 29% as singletons. Specified time point: persistent/refractory GD, antithyroid drugs over 5 years with positive TRAb. The TCR library was made from RNA extracted from PBMCs. This specimen was peripheral blood mononuclear cells (PBMCs), taken when the disease was refractory, from a patient treated with antithyroid drugs. The receptor source for this set is a female donor with Graves disease.

The V gene is TRBV18, the J gene TRBJ1-2, with 7 bases matching TRBD1. The CDR3 is 14 amino acids. From germline, CDR1 is KGHSH and CDR2 LQKENI. The J segment lost 2 bases and the V segment lost 4 bases, leaving 4 bases of the junction unmatched. As DNA, the CDR3 is TGTGCCAGCTCACATGGGGGACAGAACTATGGCTACACCTTC. It translates to CASSHGGQNYGYTF. Full variable domain (missing parts from reference TRBV18 and TRBJ1-2): NAGVMQNPRHLVRRRGQEARLRCSPMKGHSHVYWYRQLPEEGLKFMVYLQKENIIDESGMPKERFSAEFPKEGPSILRIQQVVRGDSAAYFCASSHGGQNYGYTFGSGTRLTVV.

J is TRBJ1-2 and V is TRBV6-4; tentatively, D is TRBD1 (5 bases). With 5 bases removed from V and 0 bases from J, the gap between germline ends came to 16 bases. The CDR3 sequence is 16 residues long. Germline loops: CDR1 MRHNA, CDR2 SNTAGT. The CDR3 is CASSWEISGTNYGYTF. The DNA for the CDR3 is TGTGCCAGCAGTTGGGAGATTTCAGGGACTAACTATGGCTACACCTTC.

J is TRBJ1-4 and V is TRBV12-3 or TRBV12-4; a possible D gene is TRBD1 (5 bases). Trimming removed 6 bases at V and 7 bases at J, with 21 bases between. The CDR3 runs 16 residues. The chain's CDR3 is CASREDNPPWGEKLFF. CDR3 nucleotide sequence: TGTGCCAGCAGGGAGGACAACCCCCCTTGGGGTGAAAAACTGTTTTTT.

Only one count was recorded for this clonotype. The chain employs TRBV15 and TRBJ2-2, with a weak D call TRBD1 (6 bases). V was shortened by 3 bases and J by 9 bases, with 11 bases between the two germline ends. The germline CDR1 and CDR2 sequences are LNHNV and YYDKDF (reference sequence). This CDR3 contains 13 residues. CDR3 loop: CATSSQGSRELFF. The CDR3 DNA reads as TGTGCCACCAGCAGTCAGGGGTCCAGGGAGCTGTTTTTT.

The chain links TRBV7-3 to TRBJ1-6; 8 nucleotides match TRBD1. Germline V lookup: CDR1 SGHTA, CDR2 FQGTGA. J lost 7 bases, V lost 4 bases, and 6 bases had no gene match. The CDR3 loop spans 15 amino acids. The CDR3 region is CASSSGQGRNSPLHF. For the CDR3, the DNA is TGTGCCAGCAGCTCCGGACAGGGAAGGAATTCACCCCTCCACTTT.

This clonotype was seen a handful of times. The V call is TRBV19, the J call TRBJ1-5; D is unclear. There are 15 residues in the CDR3. V shed 5 bases and J shed 4 bases, with 15 bases lying between them. The germline V gene has CDR1 LNHDA and CDR2 SQIVND (reference sequence). The CDR3 region has the DNA TGTGCCAGTAGTCCGGCTCCCGTCGGGAATCAGCCCCAGCATTTT. Its translation is CASSPAPVGNQPQHF.

The V call is TRBV20-1, the J call TRBJ2-7; 8 bases match TRBD1. Trimming cost V 1 base and J 2 bases; bases outside gene matches: 7. Germline CDR1 reads DFQATT; CDR2 reads SNEGSKA (reference sequence). The CDR3 covers 15 residues. The CDR3 DNA follows: TGCAGTGCTAGAGTTGGTCGGGACAGGACCTACGAGCAGTACTTC. Translating it yields CSARVGRDRTYEQYF.

V and J are TRBV11-2 and TRBJ1-3; D uncertain. The CDR3 spans 12 residues. Germline CDR1 reads SGHAT; CDR2 reads FQNNGV. The ends were cut back, 7 bases at V and 10 bases at J, with 14 bases in the middle. The CDR3 here is CASTPGGWTIYF. Written as DNA, the CDR3 is TGTGCCAGCACCCCCGGCGGGTGGACCATATATTTT.

The rearrangement uses TRBV18 and TRBJ1-3; D perhaps matches TRBD1 (6 bases). The CDR3 extends over 14 amino acids. CDR1 and CDR2 (germline): KGHSH, LQKENI. The V end lost 3 bases, the J end lost 3 bases, and 9 bases lay between the germline ends. CDR3 bases: TGTGCCAGCTCACCGGACAGCTTTGGAAACACCATATATTTT. The encoded protein is CASSPDSFGNTIYF.

This clonotype has ten or more counts. This sequence joins TRBV2 and TRBJ2-2; D perhaps matches TRBD2 (6 bases). V dropped 10 bases and J dropped 0 bases, with 15 bases sitting between them. The germline gives CDR1 SNHLY, CDR2 FYNNEI. This CDR3 is built from 15 residues. CDR3: CATRGTASNTGELFF. In DNA, the CDR3 is TGTGCCACCCGGGGGACGGCCTCGAACACCGGGGAGCTGTTTTTT.

Note on this clonotype: One end of the junction fails to match germline, which may point to a read error. This chain uses TRBV2 with TRBJ1-1; D is uncertain. The CDR3 length is 12 residues. From germline, CDR1 is SNHLY and CDR2 FYNNEI. CDR3 residues: CASIIMNTKAFF. CDR3 coding DNA: TGTGCCAGCATAATAATGAACACTAAAGCTTTCTTT.

This clonotype was detected only a few times. This CDR3 reads CASRPMNINEKLFF. The DNA for the CDR3 is TGTGCCAGCAGACCAATGAACATCAATGAAAAACTGTTTTTT. The chain combines TRBV25-1 with TRBJ1-4; unclear D gene. This CDR3 is built from 14 residues. Germline-derived CDR1 and CDR2 are MGHDK and SYGVNS. V gave up 6 bases and J gave up 5 bases, with 13 bases separating them.

The chain combines TRBV30 with TRBJ2-2; TRBD2 agrees at 7 bases. J was trimmed by 5 bases and V by 0 bases; bases with no gene match: 12. This CDR3 has 17 amino acids. CDR1 and CDR2 from the germline V gene are GTSNPN and SVGIG (reference sequence). The CDR3 DNA reads as TGTGCCTGGAGTGTAGAGCGGGGCCCTACCATGACCGGGGAGCTGTTTTTT. This gives the protein CAWSVERGPTMTGELFF.

The chain has TRBV18 and TRBJ1-2; D is unresolved. Germline V gives CDR1 KGHSH, CDR2 LQKENI. Trimming shortened V by 3 bases and J by 8 bases, and 13 bases separated the two germline ends. The CDR3 runs 13 residues. DNA for the CDR3: TGTGCCAGCTCACCGGATCCGGTACGGGGCTACACCTTC. Amino acid sequence: CASSPDPVRGYTF.

The chain joins TRBV11-1 to TRBJ2-7; D gene unclear. Trimming pared 4 bases from V and 0 bases from J, leaving 13 bases between. This CDR3 contains 15 residues. The germline V gene encodes CDR1 SGHAT and CDR2 FQDESV (reference sequence). CDR3 sequence: CASSSQVGYSYEQYF. The CDR3 coding sequence is TGTGCCAGCAGCTCCCAGGTGGGATACTCCTACGAGCAGTACTTC. The whole variable domain, filled in from reference TRBV11-1 and TRBJ2-7, reads EAEVAQSPRYKITEKSQAVAFWCDPISGHATLYWYRQILGQGPELLVQFQDESVVDDSQLPKDRFSAERLKGVDSTLKIQPAELGDSAMYLCASSSQVGYSYEQYFGPGTRLTVT.

A few counts support this clonotype. This sequence joins TRBV20-1 and TRBJ2-5; 8 bases map to TRBD1. The germline V gene encodes CDR1 DFQATT and CDR2 SNEGSKA (reference sequence). This CDR3 is built from 15 residues. V shed 1 base and J 4 bases; nucleotides not matched to a gene: 8. The CDR3 is CSARANGQGGETQYF. DNA of the CDR3: TGCAGTGCTAGAGCGAATGGACAGGGAGGAGAGACCCAGTACTTC.

The rearrangement uses TRBV29-1 and TRBJ1-1; tentatively, D is TRBD1 (5 bases). Between the trimmed V and J ends, which lost 4 bases and 1 base, there was a span of 10 bases. This CDR3 is 13 amino acids long. CDR1 and CDR2 from the germline V gene are SQVTM and ANQGSEA. The CDR3 sequence: CSVGLGTNTEAFF. CDR3 coding DNA: TGCAGCGTTGGTCTGGGGACGAACACTGAAGCTTTCTTT.

The rearrangement joins TRBV10-3 to TRBJ2-6, with D perhaps matching TRBD1 (6 bases). CDR3 length: 22 amino acids. Trimming took 3 bases from V and 0 from J, leaving 27 bases between them. In germline, CDR1 is ENHRY, CDR2 SYGVKD. The CDR3 protein is CAISESSVAGDVPSSGANVLTF. CDR3 in DNA: TGTGCCATCAGTGAATCTTCTGTGGCAGGGGACGTCCCCAGCTCTGGGGCCAACGTCCTGACTTTC.

This clonotype has a handful of counts. The V and J genes are TRBV27 and TRBJ1-2, with D unresolved. This CDR3 comprises 13 residues. CDR1 is MNHEY and CDR2 is SMNVEV in the germline V gene (reference sequence). Trimming removed 3 bases at V and 8 bases at J, with 13 bases between. In DNA form, the CDR3 reads TGTGCCAGCAGTTTCGTCGGTTACGAGGGCTACACCTTC. Residues: CASSFVGYEGYTF.

This clonotype was seen a handful of times. The V and J genes are TRBV12-3 or TRBV12-4 and TRBJ1-1; D not resolved. The CDR3 sequence is 13 residues long. Trimming removed 7 bases from V and 2 bases from J, with 11 bases in between. The DNA of the CDR3 is TGTGCCAGCACCATACGGGGAAACACTGAAGCTTTCTTT. Translating it yields CASTIRGNTEAFF.

The J gene is TRBJ2-2, the V gene TRBV6-2 or TRBV6-3; TRBD2 is a possible D gene (5 bases). Germline assignment: CDR1 MNHEY and CDR2 SVGEGT. This CDR3 is 16 amino acids long. V lost 8 bases, J lost 5 bases, and 21 bases lay in between. The CDR3, as DNA: TGTGCCAGCGACTGGCAGCCCTTCACGGGGACCGGGGAGCTGTTTTTT. Protein: CASDWQPFTGTGELFF.

V is TRBV7-6 and J is TRBJ1-1; 7 bases align to TRBD1. CDR3 length: 14 amino acids. V gave up 6 bases and J gave up 4 bases; unmatched junction bases: 8. Germline assignment: CDR1 SGHVS and CDR2 FNYEAQ. The CDR3 loop reads CASSTTGDGTEAFF. The CDR3 bases are TGTGCCAGCAGTACTACAGGGGACGGCACTGAAGCTTTCTTT. Looking up the rest from reference TRBV7-6 and TRBJ1-1 gives the full variable domain: GAGVSQSPRYKVTKRGQDVALRCDPISGHVSLYWYRQALGQGPEFLTYFNYEAQQDKSGLPNDRFSAERPEGSISTLTIQRTEQRDSAMYRCASSTTGDGTEAFFGQGTRLTVV.

The V call is TRBV29-1, the J call TRBJ1-1; D is unclear. V gave up 4 bases and J gave up 8 bases, with 8 bases separating them. CDR1 is SQVTM and CDR2 is ANQGSEA in the germline V gene. This CDR3 has 10 residues. The CDR3 spells CSVAAAEAFF. The CDR3 DNA follows: TGCAGCGTTGCGGCAGCCGAAGCTTTCTTT.

This clonotype was seen more than once but under ten times. The V call is TRBV29-1, the J call TRBJ1-4; D is undetermined. This CDR3 is 18 amino acids long. The germline V and J ends were trimmed by 3 bases and 16 bases, with 36 bases remaining between them. Germline V gives CDR1 SQVTM, CDR2 ANQGSEA. As DNA, the CDR3 is TGCAGCGTTGAGCCCTCTGAGTCCGATGAAGGTACCTTGGGTAGGAAGTTTTTT. This sequence encodes CSVEPSESDEGTLGRKFF.

Comment on this clonotype: A read error may explain this, as a much larger clone is one base away. The gene calls are TRBV28 and TRBJ2-2, with 10 bases that match TRBD2. In germline, CDR1 is MDHEN, CDR2 SYDVKM. The CDR3 is 16 residues long. The CDR3 region is CVSSSKREGLLGELFF. DNA of the CDR3: TGTGTCAGCAGTTCCAAGCGGGAGGGCCTTCTCGGGGAGCTGTTTTTT.

This clonotype was seen a handful of times. The chain employs TRBV2 and TRBJ1-5; D uncertain. The CDR3 totals 14 residues. V was shortened by 6 bases and J by 6 bases, with 15 bases between the two germline ends. Germline CDR1 is SNHLY and CDR2 is FYNNEI. The CDR3 is CASSPRSSSQPQHF. CDR3 DNA: TGTGCCAGCAGCCCTCGTAGTTCCAGTCAGCCCCAGCATTTT.

This rearrangement joins TRBV14 to TRBJ2-2; 8 bases line up with TRBD1. This CDR3 region has 18 residues. V lost 3 bases and J lost 3; bases outside the gene matches: 12. Germline CDR1 SGHDN, CDR2 FVKESK. The CDR3 sequence: CASSQARQGQWDTGELFF. The CDR3 DNA follows: TGTGCCAGCAGCCAGGCAAGACAGGGGCAATGGGACACCGGGGAGCTGTTTTTT.

This clonotype was recorded at least ten times. This chain connects TRBV27 to TRBJ2-7; 11 nucleotides align to TRBD2. The trim removed 4 bases at V and 7 bases at J, leaving 12 bases unmatched. CDR1 is MNHEY and CDR2 is SMNVEV in the germline V gene (reference sequence). This CDR3 comprises 16 residues. CDR3 DNA sequence: TGTGCCAGCAGTTGGTTGACTAGCGGGAATCACTGGGAGCAGTACTTC. As protein: CASSWLTSGNHWEQYF.

This clonotype has more than one count but fewer than ten. The chain carries TRBV9 and TRBJ1-1; D perhaps matches TRBD1 (6 bases). V shed 7 bases and J shed 6 bases, with 16 bases lying between them. In germline, CDR1 is SGDLS, CDR2 YYNGEE. CDR3 length: 13 residues. The CDR3 DNA reads as TGTGCCAGCGGCCCCCCCGGGGGCTCTGAAGCTTTCTTT. This encodes CASGPPGGSEAFF.

CDR3 in amino acids: CASSFQPRTGASGANVLTF. The CDR3 DNA sequence: TGCGCCAGCAGCTTTCAACCCAGGACGGGAGCCTCTGGGGCCAACGTCCTGACTTTC. This chain joins TRBV5-1 and TRBJ2-6, with D possibly matching TRBD2 (6 bases). There are 19 residues in the CDR3. Germline CDR1 reads SGHRS; CDR2 reads YFSETQ. V lost 2 bases and J lost 0, with 18 bases in between.